This T cell receptor (beta chain) stems from a study of identical twins. In its sample, this clonotype was seen a few times. Its antigen is unidentified. A template switching step contributed a universal primer site, while unique molecular identifiers were present in the cDNA. TCRdb independently ran MiXCR on the 5' RACE reads; one entry per CDR3 protein. The sample carries roughly 1,500,000 distinct CDR3 sequences, more than 30% recorded once. The donor group consisted entirely of healthy Caucasians. The V gene's germline CDR1 is SGHKS and CDR2 YYEKEE (reference sequence). The CDR3 has 15 residues. The V end lost 0 bases, the J end lost 5 bases, and 12 bases lay between the germline ends. Study-wide results and caveats: For zero-insertion analyses, partial confounding could come from invariant MAIT and iNKT cells. Conclusions relied on cross-sectional statistical analysis, not following the same donors.

The sample was cord blood. This TCR derives from a newborn girl in good health. The gene calls are TRBV5-5 and TRBJ1-5; tentative D call: TRBD1 (6 bases). Written as DNA, the CDR3 is TGTGCCAGCAGCTTGGACCCGGGGGCGGATCAGCCCCAGCATTTT. This gives the protein CASSLDPGADQPQHF.